The 15 T cell receptor beta chains in this list originate from one sample, sequenced in a study of CD8+ T cells in alopecia areata. Extraction and reverse transcription of RNA yielded cDNA as the sequencing template. The data were produced by immunoSEQ multiplex PCR, yet TCRdb's version contains in-frame clones alone and is incomplete. Of around 100,000 clones listed, about 40% are singletons. Sequenced sample: CD4+ T cells sorted from blood. The receptors derive from a human donor with alopecia areata.

This clone was picked up a small number of times. The chain couples TRBV29-1 to TRBJ2-6; a weak D match, TRBD1 (5 bases). Deletions cut 6 bases from V and 3 bases from J, with 6 bases between. CDR3 size: 12 residues. Germline V gene lookup returns CDR1 SQVTM and CDR2 ANQGSEA. The CDR3 is CSVGVGANVLTF. CDR3 nucleotides: TGCAGCGTAGGGGTTGGGGCCAACGTCCTGACTTTC. Filled out from reference TRBV29-1 and TRBJ2-6, the complete variable domain reads SAVISQKPSRDICQRGTSLTIQCQVDSQVTMMFWYRQQPGQSLTLIATANQGSEATYESGFVIDKFPISRPNLTFSTLTVSNMSPEDSSIYLCSVGVGANVLTFGAGSRLTVL.

The chain carries TRBV5-1 and TRBJ2-7; possible D gene TRBD1, 6 bases. The CDR3 totals 15 residues. The germline CDR1 and CDR2 sequences are SGHRS and YFSETQ. Trimming shortened V by 0 bases and J by 2 bases, and 12 bases separated the two germline ends. CDR3 sequence (DNA): TGCGCCAGCAGCTTGGTTTATACAGGGACCTACGAGCAGTACTTC. It yields the protein CASSLVYTGTYEQYF.

The V and J genes are TRBV18 and TRBJ2-5, with D perhaps TRBD2 (5 bases). Looked up from germline, CDR1 is KGHSH and CDR2 is LQKENI. The CDR3 runs 13 residues. V was trimmed by 3 bases and J by 3 bases, leaving 8 bases between them. As DNA, the CDR3 is TGTGCCAGCTCACCGTTCGGGGAAGAGACCCAGTACTTC. Translating it yields CASSPFGEETQYF.

This clone has just one count. DNA for the CDR3: TGTGCCTACAGGGGGCTAAGGAATACGCAGTATTTT. This encodes CAYRGLRNTQYF. The chain employs TRBV30 and TRBJ2-3; TRBD1 aligns across 9 bases. The CDR3 length is 12 residues. V was pared by 7 bases and J by 7 bases, with 6 bases of the junction left unmatched. The V gene's germline CDR1 is GTSNPN and CDR2 SVGIG (reference sequence).

This clone was observed a handful of times. The chain combines TRBV19 with TRBJ2-7; 7 bases match TRBD1. Germline V gives CDR1 LNHDA, CDR2 SQIVND (reference sequence). The CDR3 sequence is 13 residues long. V gave up 9 bases and J gave up 2 bases; unmatched junction bases: 7. As DNA, the CDR3 is TGTGCCAGCAAGGACAGGTTGACCTACGAGCAGTACTTC. Residues: CASKDRLTYEQYF.

This clone has only a few counts. The gene calls are TRBV4-1 and TRBJ1-2; 9 positions agree with TRBD1. After removal of 5 bases from V and 4 bases from J, the junction contained 8 bases not matched to a gene. The germline CDR1 and CDR2 sequences are MGHRA and YSYEKL. CDR3 size: 15 residues. In DNA, the CDR3 is TGCGCCAGCAGCAACCCCGGGGACAGGGTCTATGGCTACACCTTC. It is translated as CASSNPGDRVYGYTF.

This rearrangement joins TRBV5-1 to TRBJ2-1; 10 bases are a match to TRBD2. The V gene end was trimmed by 4 bases and the J gene end by 6 bases; junction bases not matched to a gene: 10. Germline-derived CDR1 and CDR2 are SGHRS and YFSETQ. CDR3 length: 16 amino acids. CDR3 region: CASSPGTSVSFNEQFF. In DNA form, the CDR3 reads TGCGCCAGCAGCCCCGGGACTAGCGTATCGTTCAATGAGCAGTTCTTC.

This clone was detected only a few times. The chain uses TRBV7-9 and TRBJ1-2; D possibly corresponds to TRBD1 (6 bases). From germline, CDR1 is SEHNR and CDR2 FQNEAQ (reference sequence). The ends were cut back, 4 bases at V and 4 bases at J, with 10 bases in the middle. CDR3 length: 13 amino acids. CDR3 in DNA: TGTGCCAGCAGCTCTACAGGGTCCTATGGCTACACCTTC. Translation: CASSSTGSYGYTF.

This clone showed up just a few times. The chain carries TRBV11-1 and TRBJ2-2; the D gene could be TRBD1 or TRBD2 (5 bases each). The length of the CDR3 is 16 residues. Trimming shortened V by 6 bases and J by 4 bases, and 18 bases separated the two germline ends. Germline lookup yields CDR1 SGHAT and CDR2 FQDESV (reference sequence). This CDR3 reads CASRSDVGRTTGELFF. Written as DNA, the CDR3 is TGTGCCAGCAGGAGTGACGTGGGACGGACCACCGGGGAGCTGTTTTTT.

In its sample, this clone was seen a few times. The V and J genes are TRBV11-2 and TRBJ2-1; unclear D gene. CDR1 and CDR2 (germline): SGHAT, FQNNGV. With 1 base removed from V and 10 bases from J, the gap between germline ends came to 5 bases. This CDR3 has 11 amino acids. This CDR3 reads CASSLGPEQFF. CDR3 DNA: TGTGCCAGCAGCTTAGGTCCAGAGCAGTTCTTC.

V usage is TRBV27 and J usage is TRBJ1-5; D is perhaps TRBD1 (5 bases). Germline loops: CDR1 MNHEY, CDR2 SMNVEV (reference sequence). Trimming removed 6 bases at V and 5 bases at J, with 17 bases between. The CDR3 totals 15 residues. The CDR3 nucleotides read TGTGCCAGCAGGGGTTGGGGAAGGGGTCATCAGCCCCAGCATTTT. Translating it yields CASRGWGRGHQPQHF.

This clone was detected a few times. The chain links TRBV5-1 to TRBJ1-2, with 8 bases that match TRBD1. Germline values: CDR1 SGHRS, CDR2 YFSETQ. Trimming at V came to 4 bases and at J to 4 bases, leaving 3 bases not matched to a gene. This CDR3 region has 13 residues. The CDR3 region has the DNA TGCGCCAGCAGCCCAGGACAGGGCTATGGCTACACCTTC. Translating gives CASSPGQGYGYTF.

This clone came up a few times. This chain uses TRBV28 with TRBJ2-5, with D unresolved. V was shortened by 6 bases and J by 4 bases, with 15 bases between the two germline ends. Per germline, CDR1 MDHEN and CDR2 SYDVKM. This CDR3 has 14 amino acids. The CDR3 DNA reads as TGTGCCAGCAGAACAAGACGTCGAGTAGAGACCCAGTACTTC. As protein: CASRTRRRVETQYF.

This clone was counted a single time. The chain couples TRBV7-9 to TRBJ1-1; D is ambiguous. Germline V gene data show CDR1 as SEHNR and CDR2 as FQNEAQ (reference sequence). V lost 2 bases and J 5 bases, leaving 9 bases between the germline ends. This CDR3 is built from 13 residues. CDR3 sequence: CASSLPGGTEAFF. DNA of the CDR3: TGTGCCAGCAGCTTACCCGGCGGGACTGAAGCTTTCTTT.

This CDR3 reads CASSLHPTGAGANVLTF. The DNA for the CDR3 is TGTGCCAGCAGCTTACATCCCACGGGGGCAGGGGCCAACGTCCTGACTTTC. The V gene is TRBV11-2, the J gene TRBJ2-6; D may match TRBD1 or TRBD2 (6 bases each). V was trimmed by 2 bases and J by 4 bases, leaving 15 bases between them. This CDR3 region has 17 residues. Germline loops: CDR1 SGHAT, CDR2 FQNNGV.